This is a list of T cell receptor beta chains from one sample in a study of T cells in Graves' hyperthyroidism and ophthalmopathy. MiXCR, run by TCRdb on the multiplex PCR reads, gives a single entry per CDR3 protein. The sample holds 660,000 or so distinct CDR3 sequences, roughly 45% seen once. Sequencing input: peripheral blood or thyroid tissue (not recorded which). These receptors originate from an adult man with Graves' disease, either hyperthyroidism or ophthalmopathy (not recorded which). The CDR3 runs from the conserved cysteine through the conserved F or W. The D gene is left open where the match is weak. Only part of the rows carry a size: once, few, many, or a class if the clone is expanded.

TGTGCCAGCAGCTTAGTGGGAAAACTGTTTTTT CASSLVGKLFF TRBV7-2 . . TRBJ1-4
TGCAGTGGTAGTGGGGGGGCACAGCCCCAGCATTTT CSGSGGAQPQHF TRBV20-1 . . TRBJ1-5
TGTGCCACCAGCAGAGAACGGACAGGGGTTTCTAATTCACCCCTCCACTTT CATSRERTGVSNSPLHF TRBV15 many TRBD1 TRBJ1-6
TGTGCCAGCAGTTTACGGGGAAGCGGCTACACCTTC CASSLRGSGYTF TRBV12-3/TRBV12-4 few . TRBJ1-2
TGTGCCAGCAGTGAATCCGGGACACTCTCTCGAGAGACCCAGTACTTC CASSESGTLSRETQYF TRBV25-1 . . TRBJ2-5
TGTGCCAGCAGTTCGGGGGATGAAAAACTGTTTTTT CASSSGDEKLFF TRBV5-5 many . TRBJ1-4
TGCAGTGCTAGTGCCCCGGAGGACAGAGCCTACGAGCAGTACTTC CSASAPEDRAYEQYF TRBV20-1 . . TRBJ2-7
TGTGCCAGCAGCCCCCTGAGGCTCCAGTACCAAGAGACCCAGTACTTC CASSPLRLQYQETQYF TRBV14 few . TRBJ2-5
TGCGCCAGCAGCTTGGGGACCGGGACAGGGCATTCACCCCTCCACTTT CASSLGTGTGHSPLHF TRBV5-1 . TRBD1 TRBJ1-6
TGCAGTGCTAGCACAGGGGACACCGGGGAGCTGTTTTTT CSASTGDTGELFF TRBV20-1 few TRBD1 TRBJ2-2
TGCAGTGCTAAAGGACAGGGTGAGGGGTATGGCTACACCTTC CSAKGQGEGYGYTF TRBV20-1 . TRBD1 TRBJ1-2
TGTGCCAGCAGCGGACAAGCGGCTGGGGGGACCCAGTACTTC CASSGQAAGGTQYF TRBV2 many . TRBJ2-5
TGTGCCAGCAGTTTAGTGGCGTGGGGCAATCAGCCCCAGCATTTT CASSLVAWGNQPQHF TRBV12-3/TRBV12-4 . . TRBJ1-5
TGTGCCAGCAGTAGCCTCGCGAGGTTGGCTGAAGCTTTCTTT CASSSLARLAEAFF TRBV2 . . TRBJ1-1
TGTGCCATCGCAGCCGCAGGGGAGAGCTTCTTC CAIAAAGESFF TRBV6-5 . . TRBJ2-7
TGCAGTGCTAGAGATCAGACGGGACAGTATAATTCACCCCTCCACTTT CSARDQTGQYNSPLHF TRBV20-1 . TRBD1 TRBJ1-6
TGTGCCAGCAGTTATCTCAGGCGTACTAATGAAAAACTGTTTTTT CASSYLRRTNEKLFF TRBV10-3 . . TRBJ1-4
TGTGCCAGCAGTTTAGCTTACTCCGGTACAGGGTATGGCGAGCAGTACTTC CASSLAYSGTGYGEQYF TRBV12-3/TRBV12-4 . . TRBJ2-7
TGTGCCGCTACCAAGGACTTCGCCCGGGACAGGGTGGGCGAGCAGTACTTC CAATKDFARDRVGEQYF TRBV6-6 few TRBD1 TRBJ2-7
TGCAGTGCTAGAGATGGGAGGAGGGGGACCAGTTCACCCCTCCACTTT CSARDGRRGTSSPLHF TRBV20-1 few . TRBJ1-6
TGCAGCTACGGACAGGGAGGAGGAAACACCATATATTTT CSYGQGGGNTIYF TRBV29-1 . TRBD1 TRBJ1-3
TGCAGTGCCTTTGACGTAGCGGGAGGGGCCTACGAGCAGTACTTC CSAFDVAGGAYEQYF TRBV20-1 few TRBD2 TRBJ2-7
TGTGCTAGAGATACAACAGGGCTGAATTCACCCCTCCACTTT CARDTTGLNSPLHF TRBV25-1 . . TRBJ1-6
TGTGCCAGCAGGCCAGGGGCTAACCAAGAGACCCAGTACTTC CASRPGANQETQYF TRBV6-5 . . TRBJ2-5
TGTGCCAGCAGCCAAGGCAGGGCATTTAATTCACCCCTCCACTTT CASSQGRAFNSPLHF TRBV9 few . TRBJ1-6
TGTGCCGGCAGTTACTCACAGGGGACCCAGTACTTC CAGSYSQGTQYF TRBV2 . . TRBJ2-5
TGTGCCAGCAGCTTTCTCCCGAGACCCCAGAGTCGTAGCACTGAAGCTTTCTTT CASSFLPRPQSRSTEAFF TRBV7-6 few . TRBJ1-1
TGTGCCAGCAGTGAAAGCGGACTCTTGGGGGAGACCCAGTACTTC CASSESGLLGETQYF TRBV2 . . TRBJ2-5
TGTGCCAGCACCCCTCGGGGGGAACAAATACAAGAGACCCAGTACTTC CASTPRGEQIQETQYF TRBV12-3/TRBV12-4 few TRBD2 TRBJ2-5
TGTGCCAGCAGCTTATCGGTGGGGCCTAATTCACCCCTCCACTTT CASSLSVGPNSPLHF TRBV13 few . TRBJ1-6
TGTGCCAGCAGTCGGACCGGGACAGGGCAAGAGACCCAGTACTTC CASSRTGTGQETQYF TRBV12-3/TRBV12-4 many TRBD1 TRBJ2-5
TGTGCCACCAGTGACCATAACACGGTACGCACAGATACGCAGTATTTT CATSDHNTVRTDTQYF TRBV24-1 . . TRBJ2-3
TGTGCCAGCAGTGAATTGTACGGAGGGGTGAATGAAAAACTGTTTTTT CASSELYGGVNEKLFF TRBV25-1 many . TRBJ1-4
TGTGCCAGCAGCCCTGGGCCATCGACCGGGGAGCTGTTTTTT CASSPGPSTGELFF TRBV7-2 . . TRBJ2-2
TGTGCCAGCAGCTTGTCGATAGCGGGAACCCGAGAGACCCAGTACTTC CASSLSIAGTRETQYF TRBV7-6 . TRBD2 TRBJ2-5
TGTGCCAGCAGCGCAGGGGGCAATCAGCCCCAGCATTTT CASSAGGNQPQHF TRBV12-3/TRBV12-4 many . TRBJ1-5
TGTGCCAGCAGCTTCGGCAACGAGCAGTACTTC CASSFGNEQYF TRBV7-2 many . TRBJ2-7
TGTGCCAGCAGCTCGGGACTAGCCAAGGGGGCCCAAGAGACCCAGTACTTC CASSSGLAKGAQETQYF TRBV7-8 few TRBD2 TRBJ2-5
TGTGCCAGCAGCTTGTCCCGAGGCTACACCTTC CASSLSRGYTF TRBV5-6 few . TRBJ1-2
TGTGCCAGCAGCTGGAACTCAGGGGAGCTGTTTTTT CASSWNSGELFF TRBV7-9 . . TRBJ2-2
TGCAGCGTGGAGACAGAAAAACTGTTTTTT CSVETEKLFF TRBV29-1 . . TRBJ1-4
TGTGCCAGCAGCCCGATCAGAGGGAACTATGGCTACACCTTC CASSPIRGNYGYTF TRBV14 many . TRBJ1-2
TGTGCCAGCAGTTTTGAGGGACCTAACTATGGCTACACCTTC CASSFEGPNYGYTF TRBV27 once . TRBJ1-2
TGTGCCAGCAGTTACACAGTCAATCAGCCCCAGCATTTT CASSYTVNQPQHF TRBV6-5 . . TRBJ1-5
TGTGCCAGCAGCGTACAACGGGGGGCTCACGGCTACACCTTC CASSVQRGAHGYTF TRBV25-1 . . TRBJ1-2
TGTGCCAGCAGTCCAGGGGGTAAAAATTCACCCCTCCACTTT CASSPGGKNSPLHF TRBV2 many TRBD1 TRBJ1-6
TGTGCCGGCAGCTCCGCCCGCAATCCCCACTATGGCTACACCTTC CAGSSARNPHYGYTF TRBV7-8 . . TRBJ1-2
TGTGCCAGCAGTGCCCAATCGAACACCGGGGAGCTGTTTTTT CASSAQSNTGELFF TRBV19 few . TRBJ2-2
TGCAGCGTTGAAGGAGGAGGGACTAGCGGGAGCGTTTACGAGCAGTACTTC CSVEGGGTSGSVYEQYF TRBV29-1 . TRBD2 TRBJ2-7
TGCAGTGCCAACGGCCTGGCCACTAACTATGGCTACACCTTC CSANGLATNYGYTF TRBV20-1 few . TRBJ1-2
TGTGCCAGCAGTGGGACAGATGGTGAAGCTTTCTTT CASSGTDGEAFF TRBV2 . . TRBJ1-1
TGTGCCAGTAGACCCTGGGACCTAAGAACCTCTAGCAATCAGCCCCAGCATTTT CASRPWDLRTSSNQPQHF TRBV19 few . TRBJ1-5
TGCAGCGCCAATGGGGGACAGGGGCACACTGAAGCTTTCTTT CSANGGQGHTEAFF TRBV29-1 many TRBD1 TRBJ1-1